This T cell receptor (beta chain) was sequenced for a study of CD8 T cells in Susac syndrome (dated by TCRdb to between 2017 and 2020). At the level of the whole study: Repertoire sequencing was used to test whether CD8+ T cell activation and differentiation in Susac syndrome was antigen driven. Paper-wide results and their limitations: The number of individuals in the TCR sequencing and HLA analysis was recognized as being relatively small.

Peripheral blood CD8+ and CD4+ T cells from healthy donors, Susac syndrome patients and multiple sclerosis patients were profiled using high-throughput TCR beta sequencing. The multiple sclerosis controls were treatment-naive patients who had stable or active relapsing-remitting disease and met the revised McDonald criteria. Bulk CD8+ and CD4+ T cells were purified magnetically by negative isolation, whereas CD8+ TEMRA cells were enriched by FACS. Blood was drawn into EDTA tubes, processed within 24 hours, and PBMCs were isolated by density gradient centrifugation. PBMCs intended for TCR sequencing were cryopreserved in liquid nitrogen and thawed later in a water bath at 37 degrees C. The sorted or isolated CD4+, CD8+ and CD8+ TEMRA cells had a purity of 90% or higher. CDR1 and CDR2, looked up from the germline V gene (reference sequence), are LNHDA and SQIVND. The CDR3 spans 14 residues, from the cysteine through the phenylalanine. Just CDR3 DNA is preserved here, 42 bases in frame from base 1. V gives up 5 bases and J gives up 3 bases, and the segment between their germline ends measures 14 bases.

RNA was extracted with the RNeasy kit and about 0.5 to 1 ug was reverse transcribed using random hexamers. The immunoSEQ multiplex PCR assay, covering 54 Vbeta and 13 Jbeta segments, was used to amplify TCR beta CDR3 regions. Bias from PCR amplification was corrected by using a synthetic template baseline for primer optimization and for computational correction. For the original study's pipeline: Reads were annotated to V, D and J genes per IMGT and analyzed with immunoSEQ Analyzer, keeping only productive sequences. Clonality was calculated as one minus the Shannon entropy normalized by log2 of the number of productive unique sequences. Public and private clones were assessed among the 100 most prevalent clones of each patient and control. A clone was defined as Susac-specific if it was absent from the healthy and MS cohorts, from 1052 published viral clones and from other ImmuneACCESS disease sequences. The public reads were run again by TCRdb, first through fastp at Q25 and then through MiXCR, and only productive beta chains were kept. Every entry covers one CDR3 protein and lists the most common genes and DNA from its rows. The V and J calls shown here were made by TCRdb, not taken from the authors' results. Within this sample are under 350,000 distinct CDR3 sequences, with around 90% of them counted one time only. Of the sample, approximately 0.065% is held by the ten largest clones.

Concerning this clonotype itself: Its specific antigen is unknown. No much larger clonotype is one base removed from it; base qualities were not supplied.

In this chain, TRBV19 is recombined with TRBJ2-7, with the identity of the D gene unclear. Sequenced sample: CD4+ T cells from PBMCs. The clonotype was recovered from a human donor with multiple sclerosis. The CDR3 reads as follows: CASSPRTEHYEQYF. The DNA is TGTGCCAGTAGTCCCCGGACGGAGCACTACGAGCAGTACTTC. Reference TRBV19 and TRBJ2-7 proteins supply the regions before and after the CDR3; the full variable domain is: DGGITQSPKYLFRKEGQNVTLSCEQNLNHDAMYWYRQDPGQGLRLIYYSQIVNDFQKGDIAEGYSVSREKKESFPLTVTSAQKNPTAFYLCASSPRTEHYEQYFGPGTRLTVT.